These T cell receptor beta chains were read from a single sample in a study of vaccination and CD4 T cells after COVID-19. MiXCR, run by TCRdb on the PCR reads, gives a single entry per CDR3 protein. The sample comprises roughly 16,000 distinct CDR3 sequences, less than 60% of which are singletons, and approximately 9.9% rests with the top ten. Their target antigens are unknown. Material for sequencing was CD4+ T cells from blood, cultured in vitro. The source is a human donor who had recovered from COVID-19. CDR3s include the opening cysteine and the closing phenylalanine or tryptophan.

v_gene: TRBV7-2; j_gene: TRBJ1-1; CDR3aa: CASSLVSGGTEAFF
v_gene: TRBV28; j_gene: TRBJ1-2; CDR3aa: CASNGGSENYGYTF
v_gene: TRBV11-3; j_gene: TRBJ1-1; CDR3aa: CASSSTSSFRGSAFF
v_gene: TRBV20-1; j_gene: TRBJ1-2; CDR3aa: CSASNLLWRTGISNYGYTF
v_gene: TRBV5-4; j_gene: TRBJ1-1; CDR3aa: CATLQGALPDNGAFF
v_gene: TRBV20-1; j_gene: TRBJ1-5; CDR3aa: CSARDSGVASNQPQHF
v_gene: TRBV7-2; j_gene: TRBJ1-4; CDR3aa: CASSLRYRDNEKLFF
v_gene: TRBV10-3; j_gene: TRBJ1-5; CDR3aa: CATGGQGGIQPQHF
v_gene: TRBV7-9; j_gene: TRBJ2-3; CDR3aa: CASSAPDSGRGADTQYF
v_gene: TRBV20-1; j_gene: TRBJ1-2; CDR3aa: CSAAGDRDGYTF
v_gene: TRBV30; j_gene: TRBJ1-4; CDR3aa: CAWSVRVDEKLFF
v_gene: TRBV7-9; j_gene: TRBJ1-1; CDR3aa: CASGGERAFF
v_gene: TRBV19; j_gene: TRBJ2-2; CDR3aa: CASSSRFTGELFF
v_gene: TRBV20-1; j_gene: TRBJ2-7; CDR3aa: CSASRTSALSYEQYF
v_gene: TRBV6-5; j_gene: TRBJ1-2; CDR3aa: CASSYSLGSTDGYTF
v_gene: TRBV6-1; j_gene: TRBJ1-6; CDR3aa: CASTRQRAGGASPLHF
v_gene: TRBV27; j_gene: TRBJ2-3; CDR3aa: CASRSRTDTQYF
v_gene: TRBV6-1; j_gene: TRBJ1-5; CDR3aa: CASSPNRGLDQPQHF
v_gene: TRBV21-1; j_gene: TRBJ2-7; CDR3aa: CASSADRSYEQYF
v_gene: TRBV10-3; j_gene: TRBJ1-2; CDR3aa: CAIAGTGDGYTF
v_gene: TRBV27; j_gene: TRBJ1-2; CDR3aa: CASTGTGVWGYTF
v_gene: TRBV5-1; j_gene: TRBJ1-5; CDR3aa: CASSWGASGGAGNQPQHF
v_gene: TRBV20-1; j_gene: TRBJ1-5; CDR3aa: CSVPRGGSNQPQHF
v_gene: TRBV19; j_gene: TRBJ1-4; CDR3aa: CASSSSLFATNEKLFF
v_gene: TRBV9; j_gene: TRBJ2-3; CDR3aa: CASSVGLDTQYF
v_gene: TRBV20-1; j_gene: TRBJ1-6; CDR3aa: CSARDRGGTYNSPLHF
v_gene: TRBV5-4; j_gene: TRBJ2-2; CDR3aa: CASTPGGAANTGELFF
v_gene: TRBV6-1; j_gene: TRBJ1-2; CDR3aa: CASRELPSGGYTF
v_gene: TRBV7-2; j_gene: TRBJ2-5; CDR3aa: CASFYRPGGEETQYF
v_gene: TRBV28; j_gene: TRBJ1-2; CDR3aa: CASSSGTGWSGYTF
v_gene: TRBV24-1; j_gene: TRBJ2-7; CDR3aa: CATSDSQGWFNEQYF
v_gene: TRBV7-2; j_gene: TRBJ1-2; CDR3aa: CASSLESGQNYGYTF
v_gene: TRBV21-1; j_gene: TRBJ1-1; CDR3aa: CASSKKGAGGNTEAFF
v_gene: TRBV27; j_gene: TRBJ2-2; CDR3aa: CASSLETGAGELFF
v_gene: TRBV20-1; j_gene: TRBJ1-1; CDR3aa: CSARDFGGRRSTEAFF
v_gene: TRBV6-1; j_gene: TRBJ1-2; CDR3aa: CASSETAGYGYTF
v_gene: TRBV29-1; j_gene: TRBJ1-2; CDR3aa: CSVVSQGYGYTF
v_gene: TRBV6-1; j_gene: TRBJ2-7; CDR3aa: CASSPQALPPREQYF
v_gene: TRBV5-8; j_gene: TRBJ1-5; CDR3aa: CASSLEEGTDSNQPQHF
v_gene: TRBV24-1; j_gene: TRBJ2-3; CDR3aa: CATSDISGRAIGTQYF
v_gene: TRBV7-2; j_gene: TRBJ1-2; CDR3aa: CASSLVVQGASYGYTF
v_gene: TRBV2; j_gene: TRBJ2-2; CDR3aa: CASSVRGATGELFF
v_gene: TRBV5-1; j_gene: TRBJ2-7; CDR3aa: CASSPGFQSYEQYF
v_gene: TRBV20-1; j_gene: TRBJ2-1; CDR3aa: CSARDPGAPLNEQFF
v_gene: TRBV10-3; j_gene: TRBJ1-2; CDR3aa: CAISDRENYGYTF
v_gene: TRBV28; j_gene: TRBJ1-1; CDR3aa: CATTTQRAWAFF
v_gene: TRBV7-8; j_gene: TRBJ1-1; CDR3aa: CASSQQTGAFF